The clone carrying this T cell receptor beta chain was detected a few times. These data belong to a study of identical twins. MiXCR, run by TCRdb on the 5' RACE reads, gives a single entry per CDR3 protein. The sample has a few hundred thousand distinct CDR3 sequences, around 9.6% seen once. The length of the CDR3 is 16 residues. V was clipped by 5 bases and J by 6 bases; unmatched bases: 10. The germline V gene has CDR1 SGHTA and CDR2 FQGNSA. This sample was also put to use in a study of yellow fever vaccine responses in identical twins.

This TCR came from a woman under 30 in good health. Specimen: PBMCs. V gene TRBV7-2 combines with J gene TRBJ2-7, with 13 bases lining up with TRBD2. The CDR3 here is CASSHSGTSGIPEQYF. CDR3 bases: TGTGCCAGCAGCCACTCCGGGACTAGCGGGATTCCCGAGCAGTACTTC.